Given below is one TCR beta chain in context. This record comes from a study of shared clonotypes between healthy human individuals. Study overall: A donor's plate count was three for CD4 naive and three for CD4 memory; CD8 naive had two and CD8 memory one.

The method was immunoSEQ multiplex PCR; TCRdb's version includes in-frame clones alone and lacks a portion of them. In the table there are roughly 1,500,000 clones, 95% to 99% of which are singletons. CD45RA-negative memory and CD45RA+ naive subsets were split from the CD4+ cells. Germline V gene data show CDR1 as LGHNA and CDR2 as YSLEER. Trimming removed 1 base from V and 13 bases from J; junction bases left unmatched: 7. The CDR3 is 13 residues long. Input material: naive CD4+ T cells sorted from blood. The subset here: CD45RA+ positively selected. The TCR originated in a man younger than 40 in good health. The chain uses TRBV4-3 and TRBJ2-1, with TRBD2 identical over 7 bases. CDR3 DNA sequence: TGCGCCAGCAGCCAAGCCGTAGCGGGTCTACAGTTCTTC. Translated: CASSQAVAGLQFF.